The count of the clone carrying this TCR beta chain is one. Its antigen is currently unknown. CD8 cells regarded as naive lacked CD45RO, were positively chosen for CCR7, and omitted terminally differentiated effector memory CD45RA+ cells. The authors ran the assay at deep level. Profiled with immunoSEQ multiplex PCR; TCRdb holds only in-frame clones, not every one. The sample holds about 2 million clones, less than 95% seen once. These data are taken from a study of shared clonotypes between healthy human individuals. Overall study: CD4 naive cells filled three plates per donor, CD4 memory three, CD8 naive two and CD8 memory one.

V lost 0 bases to trimming and J lost 3 bases; unmatched junction nucleotides: 8. The germline gives CDR1 SQVTM, CDR2 ANQGSEA. The CDR3 has 15 residues. Notes on the study in general: Naive CD4 clonotypes overlapped across several donors at roughly 5.1%.

This chain uses TRBV29-1 with TRBJ2-7; 7 bases are shared with TRBD2. This receptor was identified in a man aged 18 to 29 in good health. Specimen: naive CD8+ T cells sorted from blood. In DNA form, the CDR3 reads TGCAGCGTTGAAGATCCTTCCGGGGAGGGCTACGAGCAGTACTTC. It specifies CSVEDPSGEGYEQYF.